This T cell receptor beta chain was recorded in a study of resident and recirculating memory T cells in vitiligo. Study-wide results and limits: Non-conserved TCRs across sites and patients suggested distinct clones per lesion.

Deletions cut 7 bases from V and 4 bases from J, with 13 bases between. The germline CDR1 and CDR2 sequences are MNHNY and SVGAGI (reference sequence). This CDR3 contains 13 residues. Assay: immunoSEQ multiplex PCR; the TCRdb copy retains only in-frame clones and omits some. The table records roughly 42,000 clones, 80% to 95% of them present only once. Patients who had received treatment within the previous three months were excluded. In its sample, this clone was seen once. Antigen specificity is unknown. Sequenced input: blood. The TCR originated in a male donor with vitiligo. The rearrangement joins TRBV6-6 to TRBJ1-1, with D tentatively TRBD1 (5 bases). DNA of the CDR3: TGTGCCAGCAACCTAAGGGGTGCCACTGAAGCTTTCTTT. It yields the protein CASNLRGATEAFF.